A selection of T cell receptor beta chains follows, all from one sample in a study of early T cells in non-severe SARS-CoV-2 infection. TCRdb analysed the 5' RACE reads with MiXCR anew, one entry per CDR3 protein. The sample lists around 53,000 distinct CDR3 sequences; about 7.8% were seen once. Sequenced sample: whole blood. The source is an adult who was a healthcare worker with PCR-confirmed SARS-CoV-2 infection or an uninfected control (not recorded which). Both conserved end residues are part of each CDR3. D genes are given only for firm matches. A row's size may be missing; if present it is once, few, many or a size class.

CDR3nt	CDR3aa	j_gene	v_gene	abundance	d_gene	len
TGCGCCAGCAGCTTGGTGGGACCTCCCTCCACTGAAGCTTTCTTT	CASSLVGPPSTEAFF	TRBJ1-1	TRBV5-1	many	NA	15
TGTGCCAGCAGCTCCGGGACAGGGGCCCGAAATTCACCCCTCCACTTT	CASSSGTGARNSPLHF	TRBJ1-6	TRBV28	many	TRBD1	16
TGCAGCGTTGAATTCCTAGGTGCTGAAGCTTTCTTT	CSVEFLGAEAFF	TRBJ1-1	TRBV29-1	NA	NA	12
TGTGCCAGCAGTCCCTCGGGGAGGGGGAAGAACACTGAAGCTTTCTTT	CASSPSGRGKNTEAFF	TRBJ1-1	TRBV28	many	NA	16
TGTGCCAGCAGTGGTACAGGGGACAATCAGCCCCAGCATTTT	CASSGTGDNQPQHF	TRBJ1-5	TRBV2	NA	TRBD1	14
TGTGCCAGCAGCGGAAAATACTCCTACGAGCAGTACTTC	CASSGKYSYEQYF	TRBJ2-7	TRBV7-9	few	NA	13
TGTGCCAGCTCACCACGAATTCGTATCGATGAGCAGTTCTTC	CASSPRIRIDEQFF	TRBJ2-1	TRBV18	many	NA	14
TGTGCCAGCAGTGATTGGGAGAATTCACCCCTCCACTTT	CASSDWENSPLHF	TRBJ1-6	TRBV2	many	NA	13
TGTGCCAATCAACAAGAGACCCAGTACTTC	CANQQETQYF	TRBJ2-5	TRBV2	few	NA	10
TGCGCCAGCAGCCAAGAAGGGACAGTAAAATATGGCTACACCTTC	CASSQEGTVKYGYTF	TRBJ1-2	TRBV4-1	NA	TRBD1	15
TGCGCCAGCAGCCGTCTTCCCCCCCCAGGCAATCAGCCCCAGCATTTT	CASSRLPPPGNQPQHF	TRBJ1-5	TRBV4-3	NA	NA	16
TGCGCCAGCAGCCAAATTTTTACACATTACTACGAGCAGTACTTC	CASSQIFTHYYEQYF	TRBJ2-7	TRBV4-1	many	NA	15
TGTGCCAGCAGGGCCAGGGCGAGCTCCTACGAGCAGTACTTC	CASRARASSYEQYF	TRBJ2-7	TRBV5-6	few	NA	14
TGTGCCAGCCGGGGACAGGGCTTTTGCAATCAGCCCCAGCATTTT	CASRGQGFCNQPQHF	TRBJ1-5	TRBV21-1	many	NA	15
TGTGCCAGCAGCTCACAAGGACAGGGGGCATGGGATACGCAGTATTTT	CASSSQGQGAWDTQYF	TRBJ2-3	TRBV5-8	many	TRBD1	16
TGTGCCAGCAGTGCGAACAGGGAGACCCAGTACTTC	CASSANRETQYF	TRBJ2-5	TRBV12-3/TRBV12-4	many	NA	12
TGTGCCAGCAGCCAAGAAATGCTACGTGGGGAGCAGTACTTC	CASSQEMLRGEQYF	TRBJ2-7	TRBV3-1	few	NA	14
TGTGCCAGCAGCCAAGGGGAGGACGGGGAGCTGTTTTTT	CASSQGEDGELFF	TRBJ2-2	TRBV4-2	many	NA	13
TGTGCCAGCAGCTCAACAGATGAAAAACTGTTTTTT	CASSSTDEKLFF	TRBJ1-4	TRBV28	many	NA	12
TGTGCCAGCAGCCTAAAGCGGGGGGCCCCCACAGATACGCAGTATTTT	CASSLKRGAPTDTQYF	TRBJ2-3	TRBV7-9	NA	TRBD2	16
TGTGCCAGCAGCAAAGACATTCCCTACGAGCAGTACTTC	CASSKDIPYEQYF	TRBJ2-7	TRBV12-3/TRBV12-4	many	NA	13
TGTGCCATCCAGTTTGGGTACACCCCGAGGACCCAGTACTTC	CAIQFGYTPRTQYF	TRBJ2-5	TRBV28	NA	NA	14
TGTGCCAGCAGCGATAGCGGGGGGGGAAACATTCAGTACTTC	CASSDSGGGNIQYF	TRBJ2-4	TRBV2	many	TRBD2	14
TGCAGCGTCAGGGGGGTGATCACTGAAGCTTTCTTT	CSVRGVITEAFF	TRBJ1-1	TRBV29-1	NA	TRBD1	12
TGCAGTGCTAGAAGAGAGAAAAATCAGCCCCAGCATTTT	CSARREKNQPQHF	TRBJ1-5	TRBV20-1	many	NA	13
TGTGCCAGCAGTTTTTGGGACAGGGGCGGAAACACCATATATTTT	CASSFWDRGGNTIYF	TRBJ1-3	TRBV12-3/TRBV12-4	many	TRBD1	15
TGCGCCAGCAGCTCCACATCCGGGACCAGCAGTGAAAACACCATATATTTT	CASSSTSGTSSENTIYF	TRBJ1-3	TRBV5-1	few	NA	17
TGTGCCACCCGGAAGGATTCACCCCTCCACTTT	CATRKDSPLHF	TRBJ1-6	TRBV3-1	many	NA	11
TGTGCCAGCAGTTACTCGGCAGGGTCGGATGGCTACACCTTC	CASSYSAGSDGYTF	TRBJ1-2	TRBV6-2/TRBV6-3	many	NA	14
TGTGCCAGCAGCCTAGGGACAGGGGCCGGAAACACCATATATTTT	CASSLGTGAGNTIYF	TRBJ1-3	TRBV7-6	few	TRBD1	15
TGTGCCAGCTCACCACGACGGACAGACACCGGGGAGCTGTTTTTT	CASSPRRTDTGELFF	TRBJ2-2	TRBV18	many	NA	15
TGTGCCAGTAGTAGCCAAACCTACAATGAGCAGTTCTTC	CASSSQTYNEQFF	TRBJ2-1	TRBV19	NA	NA	13
TGTGCCACCAGTGATCCAGGACAGGGATATTCCTACAATGAGCAGTTCTTC	CATSDPGQGYSYNEQFF	TRBJ2-1	TRBV24-1	NA	TRBD1	17
TGCAGTGCCCTACAGGGGTTTTTAAGCAATCAGCCCCAGCATTTT	CSALQGFLSNQPQHF	TRBJ1-5	TRBV20-1	many	TRBD1	15
TGCAGCGTTGTAGCGGGGAGCTCCTACAATGAGCAGTTCTTC	CSVVAGSSYNEQFF	TRBJ2-1	TRBV29-1	few	TRBD2	14
TGTGCCAGCAGCTTAGAACAGGGGGGCAATCAGCCCCAGCATTTT	CASSLEQGGNQPQHF	TRBJ1-5	TRBV11-2	many	TRBD1	15
TGTGCCAGCAGCTTAGGGACTAGCGACATAGAGACCCAGTACTTC	CASSLGTSDIETQYF	TRBJ2-5	TRBV7-8	NA	TRBD2	15
TGTGCCAGCAGCGCAGGGGATACGCAGTATTTT	CASSAGDTQYF	TRBJ2-3	TRBV9	NA	NA	11
TGCGCCAGCAGCTTGGAGCCAACAGGGGCTGGCACTGAAGCTTTCTTT	CASSLEPTGAGTEAFF	TRBJ1-1	TRBV5-1	many	TRBD1	16
TGTGCCAGCAGCTTAGGGCCAGCAAATGAGCAGTTCTTC	CASSLGPANEQFF	TRBJ2-1	TRBV7-2	few	NA	13
TGCGCCAGCAGCTTGACCCCTGGGGCAGAAGCTTTCTTT	CASSLTPGAEAFF	TRBJ1-1	TRBV5-1	NA	NA	13
TGCAGTCCCGAGAATAGCGGCACGTCCTACAATGAGCAGTTCTTC	CSPENSGTSYNEQFF	TRBJ2-1	TRBV20-1	few	NA	15
TGTGCCAGCAGCTTTGTCTCGGGCTCTGGAAACACCATATATTTT	CASSFVSGSGNTIYF	TRBJ1-3	TRBV7-9	many	NA	15
TGTGCCTGGAGAGTGGACCCCGGGGAGCTGTTTTTT	CAWRVDPGELFF	TRBJ2-2	TRBV30	few	NA	12
TGTGCCAGCAGCTTGGACAGGGGCGGGGAAAAACTGTTTTTT	CASSLDRGGEKLFF	TRBJ1-4	TRBV7-2	many	TRBD1	14
TGTGCCTGGAATGGGGTTCGTTATGGCTACACCTTC	CAWNGVRYGYTF	TRBJ1-2	TRBV30	NA	NA	12
TGTGCCAGCAGTTTTCTGCAGCTAAGCACCGGGGAGCTGTTTTTT	CASSFLQLSTGELFF	TRBJ2-2	TRBV12-3/TRBV12-4	many	NA	15
TGTGCCATCAGGACTAGCGGGGGGGTGTACGAGCAGTACTTC	CAIRTSGGVYEQYF	TRBJ2-7	TRBV10-3	many	TRBD2	14
TGCGCCAGCAGCCCTGAGGGACGTGGAACCGGGGAGCTGTTTTTT	CASSPEGRGTGELFF	TRBJ2-2	TRBV5-1	few	NA	15
TGTGCCAGCAGCCTCTTCGCGGGGGACACAACCTACAATGAGCAGTTCTTC	CASSLFAGDTTYNEQFF	TRBJ2-1	TRBV7-9	NA	NA	17
TGTGCCAGCAGTGAAGTGCACCAGAGTGGCAATCAGCCCCAGCATTTT	CASSEVHQSGNQPQHF	TRBJ1-5	TRBV6-4	many	NA	16
TGTGCCAGCAGTTCACTAGCGGGGGGGAAGAATGAGCAGTTCTTC	CASSSLAGGKNEQFF	TRBJ2-1	TRBV28	NA	TRBD2	15
TGTGCCAGCAGCTTGTCTGAAACGAGTGAGCTGTTTTTT	CASSLSETSELFF	TRBJ2-2	TRBV7-9	many	NA	13
TGTGCCAGTAGTGCCAGGACAAAAGAGACCCAGTACTTC	CASSARTKETQYF	TRBJ2-5	TRBV19	many	NA	13
TGCAGCGTTGAAGGACAGGGGTCTAAGATGAACACTGAAGCTTTCTTT	CSVEGQGSKMNTEAFF	TRBJ1-1	TRBV29-1	few	TRBD1	16
TGTGCCACCGGGACAGATGGAAACACCATATATTTT	CATGTDGNTIYF	TRBJ1-3	TRBV7-9	few	TRBD1	12
TGTGCCAGCAGCCGTCTAGCGGGGGGGCAGACAGATACGCAGTATTTT	CASSRLAGGQTDTQYF	TRBJ2-3	TRBV11-2	few	TRBD2	16
TGTGCCAGAACAGGACCACGCACAGATACGCAGTATTTT	CARTGPRTDTQYF	TRBJ2-3	TRBV6-5	many	NA	13
TGTGCCAGCAGTTCGTACTACGAGCAGTACTTC	CASSSYYEQYF	TRBJ2-7	TRBV6-6	many	NA	11
TGCAGTGCTAGAGCTCCTCCCGGGACAGGGAGGTCCTATGGCTACACCTTC	CSARAPPGTGRSYGYTF	TRBJ1-2	TRBV20-1	many	TRBD1	17